The 8 T cell receptor beta chains in this list originate from one sample, sequenced in a study of tumour-infiltrating T cells in Burkitt lymphoma. Profiling relied on immunoSEQ multiplex PCR, and the TCRdb table lists in-frame clones only, not all of them. The sample yields about 3,700 clones, over 15% seen once. The sample consisted of tumor tissue. The origin of the receptors is a human donor with Burkitt lymphoma.

This clone has just a few counts. The chain recombines TRBV7-2 with TRBJ2-7; D possibly corresponds to TRBD2 (5 bases). Germline values: CDR1 SGHTA, CDR2 FQGNSA. Trimming removed 4 bases at V and 3 bases at J, with 16 bases between. The CDR3 contains 15 residues. This CDR3 is CASSSGPGIGYEQYF. As DNA, the CDR3 is TGTGCCAGCAGCTCGGGCCCGGGAATTGGCTACGAGCAGTACTTC. The variable domain in full, with the rest retrieved from reference TRBV7-2 and TRBJ2-7, is GAGVSQSPSNKVTEKGKDVELRCDPISGHTALYWYRQSLGQGLEFLIYFQGNSAPDKSGLPSDRFSAERTGGSVSTLTIQRTQQEDSAVYLCASSSGPGIGYEQYFGPGTRLTVT.

The rearrangement uses TRBV19 and TRBJ2-7, with no clear D. The V gene lost 3 bases and the J gene lost 1 base, with 7 bases spanning the gap. Germline CDR1 LNHDA, CDR2 SQIVND (reference sequence). CDR3 size: 13 residues. The CDR3 reads CASSIRNSYEQYF. CDR3 DNA: TGTGCCAGTAGTATTCGAAATTCCTACGAGCAGTACTTC.

The chain uses TRBV7-2 and TRBJ2-2; D is uncertain. The CDR3 covers 15 residues. V was shortened by 1 base and J by 1 base, with 7 bases between the two germline ends. Germline CDR1 reads SGHTA; CDR2 reads FQGNSA. Here the CDR3 DNA reads TGTGCCAGCAGCTTAGTCCCCGGGAACACCGGGGAGCTGTTTTTT. Protein: CASSLVPGNTGELFF.

The chain has TRBV5-1 and TRBJ2-2; TRBD1 aligns across 11 bases. Germline V gene lookup returns CDR1 SGHRS and CDR2 YFSETQ. The CDR3 length is 16 residues. Germline trimming cut 4 bases from V and 4 bases from J; bases unmatched to any gene: 6. The CDR3 sequence is CASSPGTGGGTGELFF. The DNA of the CDR3 is TGCGCCAGCAGCCCGGGGACAGGGGGTGGCACCGGGGAGCTGTTTTTT.

This clone was seen only a few times. The genes are TRBV1 and TRBJ2-7; the table assigns TRBD1, which was not confirmed against the DNA. TRBV1 is a known pseudogene. This CDR3 is built from 15 residues. DNA for the CDR3: TGCACCAGCAGCCAAGACAATCCAGGTTGGTACGAGCAGTACTTC. It specifies CTSSQDNPGWYEQYF.

The sample holds a few counts of this clone. The chain joins TRBV5-4 to TRBJ1-1, with 8 bases lining up with TRBD1. CDR3 length: 14 residues. V shed 1 base and J 2 bases; nucleotides not matched to a gene: 1. The germline V gene has CDR1 SGHNT and CDR2 YYREEE (reference sequence). The DNA of the CDR3 is TGTGCCAGCAGCTTGACAGGGGGAAACACTGAAGCTTTCTTT. It is translated as CASSLTGGNTEAFF.

This clone was observed a handful of times. The V call is TRBV4-1, the J call TRBJ2-3, with 7 bases matching TRBD2. V gave up 0 bases and J gave up 2 bases; unmatched junction bases: 5. Per germline, CDR1 MGHRA and CDR2 YSYEKL. The CDR3 consists of 16 residues. CDR3 sequence reads: CASSQDRSGNTDTQYF. Here the CDR3 DNA reads TGCGCCAGCAGCCAAGATCGGAGCGGGAACACAGATACGCAGTATTTT.

The chain recombines TRBV4-1 with TRBJ2-1; 8 nucleotides match TRBD2. The CDR3 length is 16 residues. V lost 4 bases, J lost 0 bases, and 5 bases stayed unmatched. The V gene's germline CDR1 is MGHRA and CDR2 YSYEKL. CDR3 nucleotide sequence: TGCGCCAGCAGCCCTCAGCGGGGGAGCTCCTACAATGAGCAGTTCTTC. Its protein is CASSPQRGSSYNEQFF.